This TCR beta chain was recorded in a study of T-cell memory formation after mild COVID-19. Across the whole study: Clusters of TCRs were largely donor specific.

Study-level results: Later expanders leaned toward CD4+, whereas clones contracting from day 15 to 85 were balanced CD4/CD8. Pre-infection memory contained some responding clones, which suggested that cross-reactive memory had joined.

5'RACE, which relied on constant-segment primers, yielded TCR alpha and TCR beta cDNA libraries carrying sample barcodes and UMIs. Each CDR3 protein gets one entry after TCRdb re-called the 5' RACE reads with MiXCR. Of some 100,000 distinct CDR3 sequences listed, 11% are singletons. CDR1 is LNHNV and CDR2 is YYDKDF in the germline V gene (reference sequence). V was cut by 5 bases and J by 5 bases, with 9 bases left in between. This CDR3 has 13 residues. Note on this clonotype: As yet, its antigen is unknown.

The specimen sequenced was PBMCs or a T cell subset sorted from them (not recorded which). The TCR comes from a man between 18 and 29 years old who had mild COVID-19 (a few samples of this study predate the infection). Cell type and time point are not known. The gene calls are TRBV15 and TRBJ1-4; D gene ambiguous. Here the CDR3 reads CATSLRWNEKLFF. The DNA of the CDR3 is TGTGCCACCAGCCTCCGTTGGAATGAAAAACTGTTTTTT.